Detailed here is one TCR beta chain. This sample is part of a study of sequential checkpoint blockade in melanoma. The wider study: Patients were randomized 1:1 to nivolumab-then-ipilimumab or ipilimumab-then-nivolumab first-line. Maintenance nivolumab came after either treatment sequence.

Using immunoSEQ multiplex PCR, the repertoire was profiled, and TCRdb retains in-frame clones only, with some absent. The repertoire holds approximately 26,000 clones, with roughly 76% as singletons. Germline lookup yields CDR1 SGHVS and CDR2 FNYEAQ. V lost 3 bases to trimming and J lost 1 base, with 9 bases between them. The length of the CDR3 is 15 residues. Documented treatment: randomized to nivolumab then ipilimumab (arm A) or the reverse (arm B). Patients had received no earlier DNA-damaging chemotherapy. Live CD3+CD8+ CD19− CD56− cells were sorted from PBMCs. This clonotype was sampled from a human donor with melanoma. The sample in question was CD8+ T cells sorted from blood (inferred from file names), obtained from a patient given nivolumab and ipilimumab in sequence. The chain uses TRBV7-6 and TRBJ2-2; the D is unclear. The chain's CDR3 is CASSFGSWNTGELFF. The CDR3 DNA follows: TGTGCCAGCAGCTTTGGCTCCTGGAACACCGGGGAGCTGTTTTTT.